In its sample, the clone carrying this T cell receptor (beta chain) was seen many times. The target antigen is unknown. Regions amplified from RNA transcripts were the TCR beta CDR3 regions. During a first-round RT-PCR of the TCR CDR3, the HTBI primer set was used. TCRdb re-called the multiplex PCR reads with MiXCR, one entry per CDR3 protein. This repertoire shows about 330,000 distinct CDR3 sequences, roughly 15% found once; its top ten account for 30% to 40%. The study excluded patients with uncontrolled infection, other autoimmune disease, pregnancy or lactation. The PBMCs studied were ones that came from 10 ml fresh peripheral blood. These data originate in a study of T cells in Graves' hyperthyroidism and ophthalmopathy. Whole-study findings and limits: Blood also showed most of the thyroid clonotypes that were expanded above 0.001.

Per germline, CDR1 MDHEN and CDR2 SYDVKM. The CDR3 has 14 amino acids. V was clipped by 3 bases and J by 2 bases, with 10 bases between them. This sequence originates from a woman between 40 and 55 years old with Graves' ophthalmopathy. The rearrangement uses TRBV28 and TRBJ2-5; D not resolved. The material sequenced was blood. CDR3 sequence: CASSLVGSQETQYF. The CDR3 coding sequence is TGTGCCAGCAGTTTGGTAGGGTCTCAAGAGACCCAGTACTTC.